The sample holds a few counts of the clone carrying this T cell receptor beta chain. This sample is part of a study of technical replicates of blood from a handful of donors. Measured with immunoSEQ multiplex PCR; TCRdb has only the in-frame clones, and not every one. Of some 83,000 clones listed, about 92% were seen once; the top ten hold 0.25%. Germline V gives CDR1 SGDLS, CDR2 YYNGEE. The CDR3 sequence is 22 residues long. V was cut by 0 bases and J by 0 bases, with 27 bases left in between. Input material: T cells isolated from PBMCs. The source is a human donor in good health. The chain employs TRBV9 and TRBJ2-2, with D possibly being TRBD2 (6 bases). The CDR3 loop is CASSVATGVLLARDTNTGELFF. The CDR3 region has the DNA TGTGCCAGCAGCGTAGCTACTGGGGTCTTGCTAGCGCGAGATACGAACACCGGGGAGCTGTTTTTT.